Below, one T cell receptor (beta chain) is given with its context. This entry is derived from a study of blood T cell repertoires in COVID-19. Overall study context: There were acute and convalescent COVID-19 samples, and they came from the United States, Italy and Spain. T cells, B-cell-depleted T cells, or PBMCs provided the cDNA or gDNA that served as material.

Authors' analysis steps: Reference gene primer amplification yielded estimated nucleated cell counts. Clones were read by immunoSEQ multiplex PCR, and TCRdb kept only the in-frame ones, dropping some. V and J calls and clone size follow that table, whereas D and trimming were derived from the DNA. The sample contains 20,000 to 30,000 clones, roughly nine tenths of which appear only once. During active infection, Seattle patients enrolled and were then monitored through disease. V lost 4 bases to trimming and J lost 7 bases; unmatched junction nucleotides: 11. Germline V gene lookup returns CDR1 SGHRS and CDR2 YFSETQ. The CDR3 length is 14 residues.

This sequence joins TRBV5-1 and TRBJ2-7; 7 bases are shared with TRBD1. Sequencing used peripheral blood. This sequence originates from an older man with COVID-19, enrolled during active disease. The CDR3 bases are TGCGCCAGCAGCGTACAGGGGCCCGCCGTGGAGCAGTACTTC. Amino acids: CASSVQGPAVEQYF.